This T cell receptor beta chain appears in the sequencing data of a study of cytomegalovirus exposure and HLA in healthy donors. General study results and limits: An analysis was carried out later, and it reportedly showed fewer N-insertions in an Asian-associated ancestry cluster than the approximately 680-donor mean.

V lost 4 bases to trimming and J lost 2 bases, with 17 bases between them. The CDR3 is made up of 16 amino acids. Germline lookup yields CDR1 SGHVS and CDR2 FQNEAQ. On this clone: Its antigen is still unknown.

Primers: 60 Vbeta forward and 13 Jbeta reverse. Data came from immunoSEQ multiplex PCR; TCRdb stores just in-frame clones and leaves some out. This repertoire comprises some 200,000 clones; its ten largest clones make up around 0.7%. Material: PBMCs. This sequence was found in a boy aged 5-17 years in good health and CMV-seronegative. V usage is TRBV7-8 and J usage is TRBJ2-5, with D tentatively TRBD1 (6 bases). CDR3 residues: CASSSVGTTRQETQYF. CDR3 coding DNA: TGTGCCAGCAGCTCGGTGGGGACAACCCGTCAAGAGACCCAGTACTTC.